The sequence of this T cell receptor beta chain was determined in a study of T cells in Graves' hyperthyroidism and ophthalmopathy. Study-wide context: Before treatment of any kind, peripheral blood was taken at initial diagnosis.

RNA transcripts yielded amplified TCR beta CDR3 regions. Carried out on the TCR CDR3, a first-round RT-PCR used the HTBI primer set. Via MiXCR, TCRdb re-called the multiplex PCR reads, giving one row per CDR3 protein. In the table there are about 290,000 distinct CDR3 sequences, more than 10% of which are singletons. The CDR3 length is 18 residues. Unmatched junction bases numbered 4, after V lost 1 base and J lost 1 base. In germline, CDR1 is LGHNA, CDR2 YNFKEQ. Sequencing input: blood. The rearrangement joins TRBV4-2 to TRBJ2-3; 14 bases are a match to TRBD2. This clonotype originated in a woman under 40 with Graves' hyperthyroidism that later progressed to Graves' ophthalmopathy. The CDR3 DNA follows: TGTGCCAGCAGCCAAGGAGGGACTAGCGGGAGTGGCACAGATACGCAGTATTTT. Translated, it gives CASSQGGTSGSGTDTQYF.